What follows are 22 T cell receptor beta chains derived from one specimen sequenced in a study of vaccination and CD4 T cells after COVID-19. Sequenced with the Oncomine TCR Beta short-read assay was DNA taken from cultured CD4+ T cells. TCRdb re-called the PCR reads through MiXCR, storing one row per CDR3 protein. The sample shows about 15,000 distinct CDR3 sequences, 73% of them seen only once. Treatment noted: roughly 10-day PBMC culture with coronavirus spike peptide pools or control peptides (ViraFEST assay). Their recognized antigens are unknown. The sequenced sample was CD4+ T cells from blood, cultured in vitro. Receptors originate from a human donor who had recovered from COVID-19.

The chain carries TRBV20-1 and TRBJ2-7; D remains ambiguous. CDR1 is DFQATT, CDR2 SNEGSKA, per germline (reference sequence). CDR3 length: 11 amino acids. Trimming pared 2 bases from V and 5 bases from J, leaving 7 bases between. The CDR3 sequence: CSARPYDEQYF. In DNA form, the CDR3 reads TGCAGTGCTAGACCGTACGACGAGCAGTACTTC.

The chain is built from TRBV7-8 and TRBJ2-7; TRBD2 might be the D (5 bases). The germline V gene has CDR1 SGHVS and CDR2 FQNEAQ. V was cut by 1 base and J by 5 bases, with 18 bases left in between. This CDR3 contains 16 residues. The CDR3 sequence: CASSLGEWVSEHEQYF. The DNA of the CDR3 is TGTGCCAGCAGCTTAGGGGAGTGGGTTAGCGAACACGAGCAGTACTTC.

V and J are TRBV7-2 and TRBJ1-2; 7 nucleotides line up with TRBD1. Germline lookup yields CDR1 SGHTA and CDR2 FQGNSA. Trimming at V came to 5 bases and at J to 7 bases, leaving 10 bases not matched to a gene. The CDR3 spans 14 residues. CDR3 in DNA: TGTGCCAGCAGCAGTATTACAGGGGAGCGTGGCTACACCTTC. It is translated as CASSSITGERGYTF.

As DNA, the CDR3 is TGCAGTGCTGGCCAACAACGGGGCACAGATACGCAGTATTTT. Translated: CSAGQQRGTDTQYF. The V gene is TRBV20-1, the J gene TRBJ2-3; D uncertain. The germline V gene encodes CDR1 DFQATT and CDR2 SNEGSKA (reference sequence). Trimming took off 5 bases at V and 1 base at J, with 13 bases between the two ends. The CDR3 consists of 14 residues.

V is TRBV12-3 or TRBV12-4 and J is TRBJ1-2, with D unclear. The CDR3 runs 13 residues. Trimming left V 3 bases short and J 0 bases short, with 5 bases between. The CDR3 region is CASSFSTNYGYTF. CDR3 sequence (DNA): TGTGCCAGCAGTTTTTCGACTAACTATGGCTACACCTTC.

The rearrangement uses TRBV7-6 and TRBJ1-5, with a possible D match to TRBD1 (6 bases). Germline values: CDR1 SGHVS, CDR2 FNYEAQ. CDR3 length: 15 amino acids. V dropped 6 bases and J dropped 0 bases, with 12 bases sitting between them. The CDR3 coding sequence is TGTGCCAGCAGACTTCCAGGGGTTAGCAATCAGCCCCAGCATTTT. Protein sequence: CASRLPGVSNQPQHF.

The genes are TRBV7-9 and TRBJ1-1; D is possibly TRBD1 (6 bases). Per germline, CDR1 SEHNR and CDR2 FQNEAQ (reference sequence). Trimming took 5 bases from V and 0 from J, leaving 19 bases between them. This CDR3 is built from 17 residues. The CDR3 here is CASSRPGQPDLNTEAFF. The CDR3 DNA sequence: TGTGCCAGCAGCCGCCCGGGACAACCGGATTTGAACACTGAAGCTTTCTTT.

V usage is TRBV20-1 and J usage is TRBJ2-3; D is unclear. Germline CDR1 and CDR2: DFQATT and SNEGSKA (reference sequence). V lost 6 bases, J lost 0 bases, and 13 bases lay in between. This CDR3 region has 14 residues. CDR3 nucleotides: TGCAGTGCCGCGGACGTCGCTAGCACAGATACGCAGTATTTT. Encoded protein: CSAADVASTDTQYF.

This sequence joins TRBV6-2 or TRBV6-3 and TRBJ1-2; no clear D. This CDR3 spans 12 amino acids. Trimming took 7 bases from V and 8 from J, leaving 14 bases between them. Germline V lookup: CDR1 MNHEY, CDR2 SVGEGT. The CDR3 loop is CASKETVEGYTF. The CDR3 DNA reads TGTGCCAGCAAAGAGACGGTGGAGGGCTACACCTTC.

The chain recombines TRBV4-1 with TRBJ2-5; TRBD1 might be the D (6 bases). This CDR3 is 17 amino acids long. V dropped 1 base and J dropped 5 bases, with 20 bases sitting between them. Germline loops: CDR1 MGHRA, CDR2 YSYEKL. The CDR3 DNA follows: TGCGCCAGCAGCCAAGGTCGAGCTGCAGGGGCCAGGGAGACCCAGTACTTC. It translates to CASSQGRAAGARETQYF.

The gene calls are TRBV29-1 and TRBJ1-2; D is unclear. Germline lookup yields CDR1 SQVTM and CDR2 ANQGSEA. The ends were cut back, 3 bases at V and 3 bases at J, with 20 bases in the middle. The CDR3 is made up of 16 amino acids. The chain's CDR3 is CSVDYHSGGGYYGYTF. Here the CDR3 DNA reads TGCAGCGTTGATTACCACTCCGGAGGCGGGTACTATGGCTACACCTTC.

This clonotype was detected only once. This rearrangement joins TRBV28 to TRBJ2-7; D call uncertain. This CDR3 is 12 amino acids long. Trimming removed 4 bases from V and 0 bases from J, with 4 bases in between. The germline V gene encodes CDR1 MDHEN and CDR2 SYDVKM. CDR3 nucleotides: TGTGCCAGCAGTTCTAACTCCTACGAGCAGTACTTC. Translated: CASSSNSYEQYF.

The V call is TRBV20-1, the J call TRBJ1-2; D is uncertain. The CDR3 consists of 12 residues. CDR1 is DFQATT and CDR2 is SNEGSKA in the germline V gene (reference sequence). In DNA, the CDR3 is TGCACGGTTACACACCCTAACTATGGCTACACCTTC. This translates into CTVTHPNYGYTF.

The genes are TRBV20-1 and TRBJ1-2; 8 bases match TRBD1. This CDR3 is 12 amino acids long. Germline CDR1 and CDR2: DFQATT and SNEGSKA (reference sequence). Trimming took 6 bases from V and 1 from J; bases not matched to a gene: 1. As DNA, the CDR3 is TGCAGTGCCAGGGGGCTTAACTATGGCTACACCTTC. Translated, it gives CSARGLNYGYTF.

This chain connects TRBV20-1 to TRBJ2-1; D may be TRBD1 (5 bases). Trimming took 3 bases from V and 7 from J, leaving 16 bases between them. CDR1 is DFQATT, CDR2 SNEGSKA, per germline (reference sequence). This CDR3 is 14 amino acids long. DNA for the CDR3: TGCAGTGCTAGTTTTTCAGGGAAGGGGAATGAGCAGTTCTTC. Translating it yields CSASFSGKGNEQFF.

The table lists this clonotype with a count of one. The chain joins TRBV4-3 to TRBJ2-3, with D uncertain. Germline CDR1 and CDR2: LGHNA and YSLEER. Trimming pared 0 bases from V and 2 bases from J, leaving 9 bases between. This CDR3 comprises 15 residues. The CDR3, as DNA: TGCGCCAGCAGCCAAGATCCCAGAAACACAGATACGCAGTATTTT. Translating it yields CASSQDPRNTDTQYF.

The chain joins TRBV5-1 to TRBJ2-3; a possible D gene is TRBD1 (5 bases). V lost 0 bases, J lost 0 bases, and 14 bases lay in between. The CDR3 extends over 17 amino acids. The germline V gene encodes CDR1 SGHRS and CDR2 YFSETQ. The CDR3 DNA sequence: TGCGCCAGCAGCTTGGTCCCAGGGCGATCTAGCACAGATACGCAGTATTTT. Translated, it gives CASSLVPGRSSTDTQYF.

The DNA of the CDR3 is TGTGCCAGCACCGGAGATCTAGCGGTGAACTACGAGCAGTACTTC. It is translated as CASTGDLAVNYEQYF. The gene calls are TRBV6-1 and TRBJ2-7, with 7 bases identical to TRBD2. Germline assignment: CDR1 MNHNS and CDR2 SASEGT. The CDR3 loop spans 15 amino acids. V was pared by 7 bases and J by 3 bases, with 12 bases of the junction left unmatched.

This clonotype was counted only a few times. The chain couples TRBV27 to TRBJ2-4; 8 bases align to TRBD2. With V trimmed by 2 bases and J by 9 bases, 9 bases remained unmatched. Germline loops: CDR1 MNHEY, CDR2 SMNVEV (reference sequence). The CDR3 runs to 15 residues. The DNA for the CDR3 is TGTGCCAGCAGTTTAGCGGGAGGAGGTTGGGGCATTCAGTACTTC. This gives the protein CASSLAGGGWGIQYF.

The chain has TRBV6-1 and TRBJ1-5, with 8 bases aligning to TRBD1. The CDR3 covers 14 residues. Germline V gives CDR1 MNHNS, CDR2 SASEGT. V shed 6 bases, J shed 4 bases, and the junction held 5 bases outside the gene matches. The CDR3 protein is CASRSTGGNQPQHF. The CDR3 DNA sequence: TGTGCCAGCAGATCTACAGGGGGGAATCAGCCCCAGCATTTT.

The chain has TRBV25-1 and TRBJ2-6; no clear D gene. The CDR3 has 13 residues. Germline V gene lookup returns CDR1 MGHDK and CDR2 SYGVNS. Trimming took 7 bases from V and 0 from J, leaving 4 bases between them. The DNA of the CDR3 is TGTGCCAGCACCTTCTCTGGGGCCAACGTCCTGACTTTC. Translation gives CASTFSGANVLTF.

This clonotype occurred a few times. The V and J genes are TRBV20-1 and TRBJ2-5; no reliable D call. Between the trimmed V and J ends, which lost 0 bases and 1 base, there was a span of 6 bases. The germline gives CDR1 DFQATT, CDR2 SNEGSKA (reference sequence). The CDR3 length is 13 residues. The CDR3 DNA sequence: TGCAGTGCTAGAGATCTTAGCCAAGAGACCCAGTACTTC. Protein: CSARDLSQETQYF.